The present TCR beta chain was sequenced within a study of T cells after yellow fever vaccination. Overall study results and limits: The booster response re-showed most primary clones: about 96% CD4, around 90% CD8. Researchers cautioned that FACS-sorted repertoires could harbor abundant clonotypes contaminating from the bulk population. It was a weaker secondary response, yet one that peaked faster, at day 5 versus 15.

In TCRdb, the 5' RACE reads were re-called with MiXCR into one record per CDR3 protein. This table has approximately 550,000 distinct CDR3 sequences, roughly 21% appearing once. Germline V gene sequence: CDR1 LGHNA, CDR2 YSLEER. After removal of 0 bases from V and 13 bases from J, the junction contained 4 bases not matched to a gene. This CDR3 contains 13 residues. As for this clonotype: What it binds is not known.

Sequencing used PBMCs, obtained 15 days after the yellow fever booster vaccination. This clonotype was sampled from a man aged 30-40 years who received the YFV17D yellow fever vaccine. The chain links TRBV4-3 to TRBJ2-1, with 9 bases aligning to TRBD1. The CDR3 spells CASSQEGQGFQFF. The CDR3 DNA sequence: TGCGCCAGCAGCCAAGAGGGACAGGGCTTTCAGTTCTTC.